This T cell receptor beta chain was identified in a study of blood T cell repertoires in COVID-19. Turning to the study itself: Nucleic acid was either cDNA or gDNA, and it came from T cells, B-cell-depleted T cells, or PBMCs.

The repertoire was sequenced with immunoSEQ multiplex PCR; TCRdb's copy has only in-frame clones and lacks some. The sample lists 100,000 to 150,000 clones, roughly 69% seen once, with 2% to 2.5% in the top ten. Sequences were obtained from peripheral blood. This clonotype was obtained from a woman between 65 and 79 years old with acute or convalescent COVID-19.

DNA of the CDR3: TGTGCCAGCACCCAATCGGACAGGAGCTATGGCTACACCTTC. Translating gives CASTQSDRSYGYTF. The chain recombines TRBV9 with TRBJ1-2; 7 nucleotides line up with TRBD1. The CDR3 extends over 14 amino acids. Per the germline V gene, CDR1 is SGDLS and CDR2 is YYNGEE. V shed 6 bases and J 4 bases; nucleotides not matched to a gene: 9.